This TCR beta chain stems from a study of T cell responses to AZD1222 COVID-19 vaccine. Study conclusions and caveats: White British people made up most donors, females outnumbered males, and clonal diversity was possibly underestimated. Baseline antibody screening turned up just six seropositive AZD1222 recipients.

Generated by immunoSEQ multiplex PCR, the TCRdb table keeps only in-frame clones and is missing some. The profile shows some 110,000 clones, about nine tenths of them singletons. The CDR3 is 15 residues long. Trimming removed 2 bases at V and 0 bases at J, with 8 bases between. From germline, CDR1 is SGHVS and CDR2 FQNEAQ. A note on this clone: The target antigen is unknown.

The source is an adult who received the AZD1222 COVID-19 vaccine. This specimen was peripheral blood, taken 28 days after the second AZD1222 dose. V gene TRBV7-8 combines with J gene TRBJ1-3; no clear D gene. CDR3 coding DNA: TGTGCCAGCAGCTTAAACAGCGGCTCTGGAAACACCATATATTTT. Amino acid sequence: CASSLNSGSGNTIYF.